Below, 6 T cell receptor beta chains from the same sample are listed, as sequenced in a study of T-cell reconstitution after alpha-beta-depleted transplantation in children. Preparation of the TCRbeta library was carried out with unique molecular identifiers. TCRdb passed the PCR reads through MiXCR, listing each CDR3 protein once. The sample contains about 610,000 distinct CDR3 sequences, roughly a tenth of which appear only once. The starting material was PBMCs from the stem cell graft donor, obtained from the stem cell graft. The origin of the receptors is a human donor who donated a stem cell graft to a child with acute myeloid leukemia.

The sample holds many counts of this clonotype. The V call is TRBV3-1, the J call TRBJ2-7; D gene ambiguous. Germline CDR1 is LGHDT and CDR2 is YNNKEL (reference sequence). The CDR3 runs 8 residues. CDR3 loop: CLSYEQYF. The DNA for the CDR3 is TGTCTGTCCTACGAGCAGTACTTC.

This clonotype has more than one count but fewer than ten. The V call is TRBV9, the J call TRBJ2-2, with D unclear. The CDR3 loop spans 13 amino acids. Germline loops: CDR1 SGDLS, CDR2 YYNGEE. The V and J ends lost 0 bases and 5 bases respectively, with 5 bases between them. The CDR3 DNA is TGTGCCAGCAGCGTAGGACCGACCGGGGAGCTGTTTTTT. The encoded protein is CASSVGPTGELFF.

Points on this clonotype: A much bigger clone sits one base away, suggesting this may be a read error. V gene TRBV5-1 combines with J gene TRBJ2-3; 11 bases match TRBD2. CDR3 length: 15 amino acids. CDR1 and CDR2 (germline): SGHRS, YFSETQ. CDR3 nucleotide sequence: TGCGCCAGCAGCGAAACTAGCGGGAGTACAGATAAGCAGTATTTT. This sequence encodes CASSETSGSTDKQYF.

V is TRBV18 and J is TRBJ2-2; unclear D gene. This CDR3 spans 14 amino acids. Trimming shortened V by 5 bases and J by 0 bases, and 7 bases separated the two germline ends. Germline V gene lookup returns CDR1 KGHSH and CDR2 LQKENI. The CDR3 sequence: CASSLNSNTGELFF. For the CDR3, the DNA is TGTGCCAGCTCATTGAACTCGAACACCGGGGAGCTGTTTTTT.

V and J are TRBV4-3 and TRBJ2-1, with 8 bases aligning to TRBD2. Germline trimming cut 3 bases from V and 0 bases from J; bases unmatched to any gene: 7. Germline CDR1 is LGHNA and CDR2 is YSLEER. This CDR3 spans 17 amino acids. The CDR3 DNA sequence: TGCGCCAGCAGCCACCTACCAGCGGGAGACTCCTACAATGAGCAGTTCTTC. Translated: CASSHLPAGDSYNEQFF.

The V gene is TRBV5-6, the J gene TRBJ1-1, with TRBD1 matching 9 bases. V shed 3 bases and J 0 bases; nucleotides not matched to a gene: 15. The CDR3 sequence is 19 residues long. Germline CDR1 is SGHDT and CDR2 is YYEEEE. Here the CDR3 DNA reads TGTGCCAGCAGCTCCCGGACAGGGGCCTTCGGAGGGGTGAACACTGAAGCTTTCTTT. Translation: CASSSRTGAFGGVNTEAFF. Full variable domain (rest looked up from reference TRBV5-6 and TRBJ1-1): DAGVTQSPTHLIKTRGQQVTLRCSPKSGHDTVSWYQQALGQGPQFIFQYYEEEERQRGNFPDRFSGHQFPNYSSELNVNALLLGDSALYLCASSSRTGAFGGVNTEAFFGQGTRLTVV.